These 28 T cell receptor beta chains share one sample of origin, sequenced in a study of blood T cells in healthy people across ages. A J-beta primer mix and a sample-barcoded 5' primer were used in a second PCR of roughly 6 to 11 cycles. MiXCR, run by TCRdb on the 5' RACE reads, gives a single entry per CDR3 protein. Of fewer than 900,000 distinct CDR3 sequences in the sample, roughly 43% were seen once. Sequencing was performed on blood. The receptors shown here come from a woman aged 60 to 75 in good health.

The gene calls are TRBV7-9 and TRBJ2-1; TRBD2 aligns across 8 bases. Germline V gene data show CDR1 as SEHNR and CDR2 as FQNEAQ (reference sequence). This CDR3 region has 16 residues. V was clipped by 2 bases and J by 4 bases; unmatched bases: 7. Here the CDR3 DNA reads TGTGCCAGCAGCTTAAGAGATAGCGGGACATACAATGAGCAGTTCTTC. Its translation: CASSLRDSGTYNEQFF.

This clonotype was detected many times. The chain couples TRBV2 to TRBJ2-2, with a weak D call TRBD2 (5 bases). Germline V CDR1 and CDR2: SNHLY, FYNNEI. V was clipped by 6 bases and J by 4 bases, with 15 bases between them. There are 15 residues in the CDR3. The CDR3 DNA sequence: TGTGCCAGCAGGGGTAGTCTAGCACTCACCGGGGAGCTGTTTTTT. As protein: CASRGSLALTGELFF.

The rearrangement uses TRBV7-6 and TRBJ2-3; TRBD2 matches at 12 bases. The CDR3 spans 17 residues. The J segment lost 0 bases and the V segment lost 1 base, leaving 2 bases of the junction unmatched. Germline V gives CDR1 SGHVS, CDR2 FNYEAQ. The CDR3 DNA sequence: TGTGCCAGCAGCTTAGTAGGACTAGCGGGAAGCACAGATACGCAGTATTTT. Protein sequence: CASSLVGLAGSTDTQYF.

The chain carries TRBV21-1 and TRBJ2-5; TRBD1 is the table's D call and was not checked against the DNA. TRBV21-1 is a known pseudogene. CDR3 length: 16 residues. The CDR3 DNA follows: TGTGCCAGCAGCAAAGGTGTAGGACAGGGCGTAGAGACCCAGTACTTC. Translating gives CASSKGVGQGVETQYF.

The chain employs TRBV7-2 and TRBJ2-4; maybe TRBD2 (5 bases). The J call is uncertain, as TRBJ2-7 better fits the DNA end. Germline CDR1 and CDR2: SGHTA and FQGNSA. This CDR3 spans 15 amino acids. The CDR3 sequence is CASSLALRVDYEQYF. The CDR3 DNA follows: TGTGCCAGCAGCTTAGCGTTGAGGGTAGACTACGAGCAGTACTTC.

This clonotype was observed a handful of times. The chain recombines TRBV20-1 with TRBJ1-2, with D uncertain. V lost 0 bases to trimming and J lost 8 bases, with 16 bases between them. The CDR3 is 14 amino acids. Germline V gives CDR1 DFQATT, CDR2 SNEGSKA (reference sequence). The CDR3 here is CSAREGSQLAGYTF. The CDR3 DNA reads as TGCAGTGCTAGAGAAGGCAGTCAGCTGGCGGGCTACACCTTC.

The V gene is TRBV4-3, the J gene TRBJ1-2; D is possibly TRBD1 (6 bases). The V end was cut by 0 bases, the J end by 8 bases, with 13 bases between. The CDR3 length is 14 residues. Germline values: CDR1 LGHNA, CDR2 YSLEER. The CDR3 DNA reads TGCGCCAGCAGCCAAGATCGACAGGTCCACGGCTACACCTTC. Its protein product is CASSQDRQVHGYTF.

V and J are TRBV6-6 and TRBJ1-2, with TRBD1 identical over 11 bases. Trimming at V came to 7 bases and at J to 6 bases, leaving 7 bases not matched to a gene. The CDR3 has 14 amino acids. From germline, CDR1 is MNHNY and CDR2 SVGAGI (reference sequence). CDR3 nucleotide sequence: TGTGCCAGCAACGGACAGGGGGCCGAGAATGGCTACACCTTC. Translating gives CASNGQGAENGYTF.

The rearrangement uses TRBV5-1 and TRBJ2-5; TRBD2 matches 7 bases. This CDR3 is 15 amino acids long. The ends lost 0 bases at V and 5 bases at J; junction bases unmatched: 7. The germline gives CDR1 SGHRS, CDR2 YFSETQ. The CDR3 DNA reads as TGCGCCAGCAGCTTGGCCGCCGGGGGGTCGGAGACCCAGTACTTC. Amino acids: CASSLAAGGSETQYF.

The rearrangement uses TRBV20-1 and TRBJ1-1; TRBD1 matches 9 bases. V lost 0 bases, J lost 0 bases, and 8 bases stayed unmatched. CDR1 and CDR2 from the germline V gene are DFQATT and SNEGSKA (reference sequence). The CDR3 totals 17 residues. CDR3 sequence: CSARELGQGVMNTEAFF. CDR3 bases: TGCAGTGCTAGAGAATTGGGACAGGGAGTCATGAACACTGAAGCTTTCTTT.

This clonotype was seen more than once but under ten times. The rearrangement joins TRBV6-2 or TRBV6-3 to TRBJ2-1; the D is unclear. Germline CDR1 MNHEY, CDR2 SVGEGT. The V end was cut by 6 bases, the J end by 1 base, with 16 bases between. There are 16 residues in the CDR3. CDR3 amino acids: CASSPLRVGSYNEQFF. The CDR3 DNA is TGTGCCAGCAGCCCCCTTAGGGTAGGGTCCTACAATGAGCAGTTCTTC.

The CDR3 here is CSARRSSVRGETQYF. The CDR3 region has the DNA TGCAGTGCTAGAAGGTCCTCCGTAAGAGGAGAGACCCAGTACTTC. V is TRBV20-1 and J is TRBJ2-5; D is unclear. CDR3 size: 15 residues. Trimming left V 2 bases short and J 4 bases short, with 17 bases between. Germline lookup yields CDR1 DFQATT and CDR2 SNEGSKA (reference sequence).

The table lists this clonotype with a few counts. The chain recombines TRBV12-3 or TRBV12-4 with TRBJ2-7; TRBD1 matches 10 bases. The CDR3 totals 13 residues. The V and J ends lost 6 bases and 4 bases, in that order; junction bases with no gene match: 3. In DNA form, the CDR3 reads TGTGCCAGCAGGTGGACAGGGGGGTACGAGCAGTACTTC. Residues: CASRWTGGYEQYF.

The CDR3 here is CASSPPKTEANQPQHF. Written as DNA, the CDR3 is TGTGCCAGCTCACCACCGAAGACGGAAGCTAATCAGCCCCAGCATTTT. This sequence joins TRBV18 and TRBJ1-5; D unclear. Germline V gene data show CDR1 as KGHSH and CDR2 as LQKENI. This CDR3 region has 16 residues. V was cut by 0 bases and J by 4 bases, with 13 bases left in between.

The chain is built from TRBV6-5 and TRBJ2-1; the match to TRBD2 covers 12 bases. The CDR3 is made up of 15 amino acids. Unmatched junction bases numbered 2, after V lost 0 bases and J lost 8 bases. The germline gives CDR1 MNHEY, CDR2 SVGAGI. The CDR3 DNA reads TGTGCCAGCAGTTACTCGCGACTAGCGGGAGATGAGCAGTTCTTC. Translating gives CASSYSRLAGDEQFF.

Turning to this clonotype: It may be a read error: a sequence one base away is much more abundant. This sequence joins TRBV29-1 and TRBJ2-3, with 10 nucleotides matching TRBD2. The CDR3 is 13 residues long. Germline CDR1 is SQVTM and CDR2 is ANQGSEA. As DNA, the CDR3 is TGCAGCGCTCGGACTAGCGGTGCAGAGACGCAGTATTTT. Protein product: CSARTSGAETQYF.

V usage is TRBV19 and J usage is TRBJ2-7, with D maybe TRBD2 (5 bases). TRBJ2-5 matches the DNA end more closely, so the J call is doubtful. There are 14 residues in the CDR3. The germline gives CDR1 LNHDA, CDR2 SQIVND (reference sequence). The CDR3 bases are TGTGCCAGTAGCGATCCGGGAAGAACTGAGACCCAGTACTTC. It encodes CASSDPGRTETQYF.

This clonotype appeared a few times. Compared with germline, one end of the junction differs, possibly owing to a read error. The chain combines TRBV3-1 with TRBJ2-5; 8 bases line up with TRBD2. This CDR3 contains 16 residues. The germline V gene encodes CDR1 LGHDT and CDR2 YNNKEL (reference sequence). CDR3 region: CASSFRRLAPQEAQYF. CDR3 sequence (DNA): TGTGCCAGCAGCTTCCGACGACTAGCGCCCCAAGAGGCCCAGTACTTC.

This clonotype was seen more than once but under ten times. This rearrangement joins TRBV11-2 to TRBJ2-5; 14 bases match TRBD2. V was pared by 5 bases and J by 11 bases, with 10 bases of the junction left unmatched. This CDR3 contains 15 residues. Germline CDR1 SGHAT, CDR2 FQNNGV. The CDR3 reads CASSASGLAGGPQYF. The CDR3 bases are TGTGCCAGCAGCGCCTCCGGACTAGCGGGAGGCCCTCAGTACTTC.

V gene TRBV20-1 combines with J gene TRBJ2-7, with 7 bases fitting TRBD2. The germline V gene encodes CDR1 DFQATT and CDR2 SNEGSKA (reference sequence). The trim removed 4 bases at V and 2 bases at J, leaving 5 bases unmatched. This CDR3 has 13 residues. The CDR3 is CSAIGTNAYEQYF. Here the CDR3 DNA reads TGCAGTGCTATCGGGACTAACGCCTACGAGCAGTACTTC.

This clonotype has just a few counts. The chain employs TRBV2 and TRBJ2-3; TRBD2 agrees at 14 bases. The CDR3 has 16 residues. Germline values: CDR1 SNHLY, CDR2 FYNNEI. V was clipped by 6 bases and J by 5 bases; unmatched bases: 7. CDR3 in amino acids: CASSLTSGGVGDTQYF. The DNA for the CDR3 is TGTGCCAGCAGCTTGACTAGCGGGGGGGTGGGAGATACGCAGTATTTT.

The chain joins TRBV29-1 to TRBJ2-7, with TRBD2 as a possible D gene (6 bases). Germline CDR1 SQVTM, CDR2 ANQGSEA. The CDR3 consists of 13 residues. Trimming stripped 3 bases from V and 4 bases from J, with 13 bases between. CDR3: CSVEGGVGYEQYF. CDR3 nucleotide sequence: TGCAGCGTTGAGGGGGGTGTAGGGTACGAGCAGTACTTC.

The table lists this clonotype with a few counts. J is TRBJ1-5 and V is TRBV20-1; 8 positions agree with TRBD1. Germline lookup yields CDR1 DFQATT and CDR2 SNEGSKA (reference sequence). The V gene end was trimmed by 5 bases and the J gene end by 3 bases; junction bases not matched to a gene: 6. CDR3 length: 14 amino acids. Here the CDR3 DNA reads TGCAGTGCTTACGGACAGGGCCTCAATCAGCCCCAGCATTTT. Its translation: CSAYGQGLNQPQHF.

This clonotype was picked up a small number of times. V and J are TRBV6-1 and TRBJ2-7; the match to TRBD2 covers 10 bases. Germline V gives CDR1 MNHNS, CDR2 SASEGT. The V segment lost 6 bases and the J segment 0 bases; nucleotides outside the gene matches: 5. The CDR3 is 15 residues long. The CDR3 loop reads CASRFQREGSYEQYF. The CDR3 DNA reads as TGTGCCAGCAGGTTTCAGCGGGAGGGCTCCTACGAGCAGTACTTC.

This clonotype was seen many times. CDR3 sequence (DNA): TGCGCCAGCAGCCAAGAAACAACAGGGACACTGTATTTT. Encoded protein: CASSQETTGTLYF. The chain carries TRBV4-3 and TRBJ2-3, with a weak D call TRBD1 (6 bases). CDR3 size: 13 residues. Trimming took off 0 bases at V and 14 bases at J, with 15 bases between the two ends. CDR1 is LGHNA, CDR2 YSLEER, per germline.

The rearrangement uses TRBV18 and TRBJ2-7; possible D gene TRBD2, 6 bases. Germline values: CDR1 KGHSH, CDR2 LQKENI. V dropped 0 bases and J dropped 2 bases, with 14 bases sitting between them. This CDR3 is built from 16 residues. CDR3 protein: CASSPPKGTGAYEQYF. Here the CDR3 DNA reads TGTGCCAGCTCACCACCGAAAGGGACTGGCGCCTACGAGCAGTACTTC.

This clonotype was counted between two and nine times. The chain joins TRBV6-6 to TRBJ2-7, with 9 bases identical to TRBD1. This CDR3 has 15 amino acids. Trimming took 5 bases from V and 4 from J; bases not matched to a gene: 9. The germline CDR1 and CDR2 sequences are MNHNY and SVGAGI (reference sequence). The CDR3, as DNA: TGTGCCAGCAGTCAAACAGGGGGCGCTGGGTACGAGCAGTACTTC. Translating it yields CASSQTGGAGYEQYF.

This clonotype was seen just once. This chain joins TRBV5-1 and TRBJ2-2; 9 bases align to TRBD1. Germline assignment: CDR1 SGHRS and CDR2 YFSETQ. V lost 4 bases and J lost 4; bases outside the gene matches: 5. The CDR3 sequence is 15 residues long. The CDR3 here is CASSLDRGATGELFF. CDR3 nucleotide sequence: TGCGCCAGCAGCCTGGACAGGGGAGCCACCGGGGAGCTGTTTTTT.